These 29 T cell receptor beta chains share one sample of origin, sequenced in a study of shared clonotypes between healthy human individuals. TCRdb's table, derived via immunoSEQ multiplex PCR, lists solely in-frame clones and lacks some. The table lists a few million clones, 93% of them singletons. Specimen: naive CD4+ T cells from PBMCs. Subset denoted: CD45RA+ positively selected. All receptors derive from a man younger than 35 in good health. Some clones in this sample may be carry-over from other donors' samples.

This sequence joins TRBV4-1 and TRBJ1-4; D may be TRBD1 (5 bases). The CDR3 length is 15 residues. Germline CDR1 and CDR2: MGHRA and YSYEKL. Trimming pared 1 base from V and 7 bases from J, leaving 13 bases between. CDR3 protein: CASSQGAGGAEKLFF. CDR3 bases: TGCGCCAGCAGCCAAGGGGCCGGAGGGGCTGAAAAACTGTTTTTT.

The chain couples TRBV28 to TRBJ1-2; maybe TRBD1 (6 bases). This CDR3 region has 17 residues. CDR1 MDHEN and CDR2 SYDVKM come from the germline V gene. Trimming took off 0 bases at V and 8 bases at J, with 22 bases between the two ends. The CDR3 sequence: CASSLWRGDAARRGYTF. CDR3 nucleotide sequence: TGTGCCAGCAGTTTATGGAGGGGGGACGCGGCCAGGAGGGGCTACACCTTC.

The chain has TRBV6-1 and TRBJ2-5, with TRBD2 matching 7 bases. The V segment lost 7 bases and the J segment 2 bases; nucleotides outside the gene matches: 7. The V gene's germline CDR1 is MNHNS and CDR2 SASEGT. This CDR3 has 14 amino acids. The CDR3 spells CASTRTSLQETQYF. For the CDR3, the DNA is TGTGCCAGCACTCGGACTAGTCTTCAAGAGACCCAGTACTTC.

The chain has TRBV30 and TRBJ1-5; the D is unclear. The CDR3 spans 9 residues. V shed 4 bases and J shed 9 bases, with 4 bases lying between them. From germline, CDR1 is GTSNPN and CDR2 SVGIG (reference sequence). DNA of the CDR3: TGTGCCTGGATCGGGCCCCAGCATTTT. Encoded protein: CAWIGPQHF.

This sequence joins TRBV4-1 and TRBJ1-2; weak D call: TRBD1 (6 bases). CDR1 is MGHRA, CDR2 YSYEKL, per germline. V was shortened by 0 bases and J by 3 bases, with 14 bases between the two germline ends. CDR3 length: 16 amino acids. CDR3 protein: CASSQDGGLYYYGYTF. The DNA for the CDR3 is TGCGCCAGCAGCCAAGATGGGGGGCTGTATTACTATGGCTACACCTTC.

This sequence joins TRBV5-4 and TRBJ2-7; a weak D match, TRBD2 (7 bases). Trimming took off 4 bases at V and 2 bases at J, with 19 bases between the two ends. Germline lookup yields CDR1 SGHNT and CDR2 YYREEE (reference sequence). The CDR3 consists of 16 residues. In DNA form, the CDR3 reads TGTGCCAGCAGCCCCCGAGGGGGAGGGATCCCCTACGAGCAGTACTTC. Translated, it gives CASSPRGGGIPYEQYF.

The count of this clone is one. J is TRBJ2-1 and V is TRBV29-1; D remains ambiguous. CDR1 is SQVTM and CDR2 is ANQGSEA in the germline V gene. The CDR3 extends over 15 amino acids. Trimming removed 7 bases from V and 2 bases from J, with 18 bases in between. In DNA form, the CDR3 reads TGCAGCGAGGTAGTGGCAGCGACTCCCTACAATGAGCAGTTCTTC. Translated, it gives CSEVVAATPYNEQFF.

The CDR3 region is CASSIDPSGAKLAKNIQYF. The CDR3 nucleotides read TGTGCCAGTAGTATAGATCCTAGCGGGGCTAAACTAGCCAAAAACATTCAGTACTTC. The chain combines TRBV19 with TRBJ2-4, with 9 positions matching TRBD2. The junction had 9 bases not matched to a gene; V was cut back by 0 bases and J by 0 bases. Germline CDR1 is LNHDA and CDR2 is SQIVND (reference sequence). The CDR3 has 19 amino acids.

The V gene is TRBV10-3, the J gene TRBJ2-7; the match to TRBD1 covers 9 bases. V was pared by 6 bases and J by 3 bases, with 6 bases of the junction left unmatched. Germline V CDR1 and CDR2: ENHRY, SYGVKD. The CDR3 consists of 14 residues. The CDR3 DNA reads as TGTGCCATCAGGGAGACAGGGGGGAACTACGAGCAGTACTTC. Its protein product is CAIRETGGNYEQYF.

The rearrangement joins TRBV27 to TRBJ1-6, with D possibly TRBD1 on 5 matching bases. The CDR3 contains 15 residues. The V end lost 5 bases, the J end lost 10 bases, and 18 bases lay between the germline ends. Germline CDR1 MNHEY, CDR2 SMNVEV (reference sequence). The CDR3 sequence is CASSLLRDGPSPLHF. CDR3 DNA sequence: TGTGCCAGCAGTCTCCTCCGGGACGGTCCCTCACCCCTCCACTTT.

The gene calls are TRBV5-6 and TRBJ1-4, with a weak D call TRBD1 (5 bases). There are 17 residues in the CDR3. Germline loops: CDR1 SGHDT, CDR2 YYEEEE. The V and J ends lost 2 bases and 6 bases respectively, with 20 bases between them. The CDR3 protein is CASSLERGSIVDEKLFF. The CDR3 DNA reads TGTGCCAGCAGCTTAGAGAGGGGAAGCATAGTAGATGAAAAACTGTTTTTT.

As for this clone: This sample also contains other DNA sequences that code for the same CDR3. J is TRBJ1-5 and V is TRBV18; D not resolved. The V gene's germline CDR1 is KGHSH and CDR2 LQKENI. The CDR3 has 14 amino acids. The V and J ends lost 3 bases and 2 bases respectively, with 8 bases between them. The CDR3 DNA reads as TGTGCCAGCTCACCTGCCGGGGGCAATCAGCCCCAGCATTTT. This encodes CASSPAGGNQPQHF. The full variable domain, in which reference TRBV18 and TRBJ1-5 provide the parts outside the CDR3, is NAGVMQNPRHLVRRRGQEARLRCSPMKGHSHVYWYRQLPEEGLKFMVYLQKENIIDESGMPKERFSAEFPKEGPSILRIQQVVRGDSAAYFCASSPAGGNQPQHFGDGTRLSIL.

The sample holds a few counts of this clone. Distinct nucleotide sequences in the sample also encode this CDR3. The V gene is TRBV5-1, the J gene TRBJ1-1; maybe TRBD1 (6 bases). The CDR3 is 13 amino acids. Germline values: CDR1 SGHRS, CDR2 YFSETQ. V dropped 2 bases and J dropped 1 base, with 6 bases sitting between them. The CDR3 coding sequence is TGCGCCAGCAGCTTCAGGGGGAACACTGAAGCTTTCTTT. It yields the protein CASSFRGNTEAFF.

The chain employs TRBV19 and TRBJ2-5; no clear D gene. This CDR3 is 14 amino acids long. Germline values: CDR1 LNHDA, CDR2 SQIVND (reference sequence). Between the trimmed V and J ends, which lost 7 bases and 3 bases, there was a span of 15 bases. The CDR3 sequence: CASTETVNKETQYF. In nucleotides, the CDR3 is TGTGCCAGTACAGAGACGGTGAATAAAGAGACCCAGTACTTC.

The chain links TRBV4-3 to TRBJ2-6, with D perhaps TRBD2 (6 bases). From germline, CDR1 is LGHNA and CDR2 YSLEER. The germline V and J ends were trimmed by 4 bases and 2 bases, with 12 bases remaining between them. The CDR3 covers 16 residues. The CDR3 DNA reads TGCGCCAGCAGCCCCCTCGGAGGGCCTGGGGCCAACGTCCTGACTTTC. Encoded protein: CASSPLGGPGANVLTF.

Notes on this clone: The junction differs from germline at one of its ends, possibly a read error. The V gene is TRBV18, the J gene TRBJ2-7; D may correspond to TRBD1 or TRBD2 (5 bases each). The germline V gene encodes CDR1 KGHSH and CDR2 LQKENI. There are 14 residues in the CDR3. CDR3 nucleotides: TGTGCCAGCTCACGTGGGACCCCCTCCCACGAGCAGTACTTC. This gives the protein CASSRGTPSHEQYF.

This clone was seen a single time. V usage is TRBV19 and J usage is TRBJ1-2, with D perhaps matching TRBD1 (6 bases). This CDR3 is built from 15 residues. Germline CDR1 and CDR2: LNHDA and SQIVND (reference sequence). Trimming left V 5 bases short and J 1 base short, with 14 bases between. The CDR3 protein is CASSENQGLNYGYTF. The DNA for the CDR3 is TGTGCCAGTAGTGAAAATCAGGGGCTTAACTATGGCTACACCTTC.

The V gene is TRBV9, the J gene TRBJ2-3, with unresolved D. The CDR3 spans 13 residues. Trimming left V 3 bases short and J 3 bases short, with 8 bases between. CDR1 and CDR2 from the germline V gene are SGDLS and YYNGEE. The DNA of the CDR3 is TGTGCCAGCAGCGCTCGGACGACAGATACGCAGTATTTT. Residues: CASSARTTDTQYF.

The chain uses TRBV10-3 and TRBJ1-2; D gene ambiguous. The CDR3 totals 14 residues. Trimming took off 0 bases at V and 9 bases at J, with 14 bases between the two ends. Per germline, CDR1 ENHRY and CDR2 SYGVKD. Written as DNA, the CDR3 is TGTGCCATCAGTGAGTCGACGACGGACCTAAGCTACACCTTC. Translating gives CAISESTTDLSYTF.

The chain couples TRBV28 to TRBJ2-6; maybe TRBD1 (5 bases). Trimming took off 3 bases at V and 1 base at J, with 10 bases between the two ends. The CDR3 runs 16 residues. From germline, CDR1 is MDHEN and CDR2 SYDVKM. CDR3 amino acids: CASSLNRPSGANVLTF. The CDR3 DNA sequence: TGTGCCAGCAGTTTGAACAGGCCATCTGGGGCCAACGTCCTGACTTTC.

The chain links TRBV7-8 to TRBJ1-5, with a weak D call TRBD1 (5 bases). Germline CDR1 is SGHVS and CDR2 is FQNEAQ. CDR3 length: 14 amino acids. Trimming stripped 3 bases from V and 4 bases from J, with 10 bases between. The CDR3 coding sequence is TGTGCCAGCAGCTTTGGGGCAAGTAATCAGCCCCAGCATTTT. The encoded protein is CASSFGASNQPQHF.

This rearrangement joins TRBV19 to TRBJ1-1; D is undetermined. This CDR3 is 12 amino acids long. The V end lost 5 bases, the J end lost 0 bases, and 4 bases lay between the germline ends. Germline lookup yields CDR1 LNHDA and CDR2 SQIVND (reference sequence). The DNA of the CDR3 is TGTGCCAGTAGTTGGTTGAACACTGAAGCTTTCTTT. This encodes CASSWLNTEAFF. Together with reference TRBV19 and TRBJ1-1, the CDR3 gives the full variable domain: DGGITQSPKYLFRKEGQNVTLSCEQNLNHDAMYWYRQDPGQGLRLIYYSQIVNDFQKGDIAEGYSVSREKKESFPLTVTSAQKNPTAFYLCASSWLNTEAFFGQGTRLTVV.

The genes are TRBV5-1 and TRBJ1-5; 7 nucleotides align to TRBD1. The CDR3 has 17 residues. Looked up from germline, CDR1 is SGHRS and CDR2 is YFSETQ. V was clipped by 0 bases and J by 6 bases; unmatched bases: 12. The CDR3 region is CASSLAPRGQRGQPQHF. CDR3 DNA sequence: TGCGCCAGCAGCTTGGCCCCTAGGGGACAGAGGGGTCAGCCCCAGCATTTT.

The J gene is TRBJ1-3, the V gene TRBV9, with a tentative D call TRBD1 (6 bases). From germline, CDR1 is SGDLS and CDR2 YYNGEE. The CDR3 is 14 residues long. The V and J ends lost 4 bases and 4 bases respectively, with 12 bases between them. The CDR3 is CASSFRGTGNTIYF. CDR3 DNA: TGTGCCAGCAGCTTCAGGGGAACAGGAAACACCATATATTTT.

A remark on this clone: Additional DNA sequences in this sample encode the identical CDR3. J is TRBJ2-7 and V is TRBV6-1; perhaps TRBD1 as D (6 bases). This CDR3 is 12 amino acids long. Trimming pared 3 bases from V and 4 bases from J, leaving 7 bases between. The germline gives CDR1 MNHNS, CDR2 SASEGT. This CDR3 reads CASSDRGYEQYF. The CDR3 nucleotides read TGTGCCAGCAGTGACAGGGGTTACGAGCAGTACTTC.

This clone was observed once. This rearrangement joins TRBV5-4 to TRBJ1-1, with 9 positions matching TRBD1. Germline trimming cut 4 bases from V and 5 bases from J; bases unmatched to any gene: 9. This CDR3 is 15 amino acids long. Looked up from germline, CDR1 is SGHNT and CDR2 is YYREEE (reference sequence). The CDR3 protein is CASSGSTGGGTEAFF. For the CDR3, the DNA is TGTGCCAGCAGCGGATCTACAGGGGGCGGGACTGAAGCTTTCTTT.

This chain joins TRBV7-9 and TRBJ1-1, with TRBD1 as a possible D gene (5 bases). Trimming stripped 4 bases from V and 1 base from J, with 13 bases between. Germline V lookup: CDR1 SEHNR, CDR2 FQNEAQ (reference sequence). This CDR3 is 15 amino acids long. This CDR3 is CASSSFRDPNTEAFF. CDR3 coding DNA: TGTGCCAGCAGCTCCTTCAGGGATCCGAACACTGAAGCTTTCTTT.

V usage is TRBV5-4 and J usage is TRBJ2-5; weak D call: TRBD1 (5 bases). The ends were cut back, 3 bases at V and 1 base at J, with 10 bases in the middle. The CDR3 covers 14 residues. The germline gives CDR1 SGHNT, CDR2 YYREEE (reference sequence). CDR3 in DNA: TGTGCCAGCAGCTCCACAGGATTCCAAGAGACCCAGTACTTC. It translates to CASSSTGFQETQYF.

The rearrangement joins TRBV30 to TRBJ1-5; a weak D match, TRBD1 (5 bases). CDR3 length equals 15 residues. The ends were cut back, 2 bases at V and 11 bases at J, with 22 bases in the middle. Germline V gene sequence: CDR1 GTSNPN, CDR2 SVGIG (reference sequence). This chain's CDR3 is CAWSIGGAVAGSQHF. The CDR3 DNA reads as TGTGCCTGGAGTATCGGAGGGGCGGTGGCGGGTTCCCAGCATTTT.